This is a list of T cell receptor beta chains from one sample in a study of blood T cell repertoires in COVID-19. Assay: immunoSEQ multiplex PCR; the TCRdb copy retains only in-frame clones and omits some. This table holds tens of thousands of clones, more than 80% found once. The sequenced material came from peripheral blood. The source is a man in his sixties with acute or convalescent COVID-19. Each CDR3 is given with its conserved first and last residue. Fields, in order: D gene, J gene, clone size, V gene, CDR3 DNA, CDR3 protein. D genes are given only for firm matches. Clone sizes are given selectively: once, few, many, or a class where the clone is expanded.

d_gene: -
j_gene: TRBJ1-5
abundance: -
v_gene: TRBV28
CDR3nt: TGTGCCAGCAGTTTGAAGCAGGGGAGTTGGAATCAGCCCCAGCATTTT
CDR3aa: CASSLKQGSWNQPQHF

d_gene: TRBD1
j_gene: TRBJ1-1
abundance: -
v_gene: TRBV2
CDR3nt: TGTGCCAGCAGGGACAGGGGTTCGACTTTCTTT
CDR3aa: CASRDRGSTFF

d_gene: TRBD1
j_gene: TRBJ1-1
abundance: -
v_gene: TRBV3-1/TRBV3-2
CDR3nt: TGTGCCAGCAGCCGACTCACCGGGGGACAGCTGAACACTGAAGCTTTCTTT
CDR3aa: CASSRLTGGQLNTEAFF

d_gene: TRBD1
j_gene: TRBJ1-4
abundance: -
v_gene: TRBV25-1
CDR3nt: TGTGCCAGCAGTGCGGACAGGGGAAACAATGAAAAACTGTTTTTT
CDR3aa: CASSADRGNNEKLFF

d_gene: -
j_gene: TRBJ1-6
abundance: -
v_gene: TRBV5-1
CDR3nt: TGCGCCAGCAGCTTTGGAGGTTTGGGGGCCGGAACACCCCTCCACTTT
CDR3aa: CASSFGGLGAGTPLHF

d_gene: -
j_gene: TRBJ1-1
abundance: -
v_gene: TRBV9
CDR3nt: TGTGCCAGCAGCCTCAGGACAACTATGAACACTGAAGCTTTCTTT
CDR3aa: CASSLRTTMNTEAFF

d_gene: -
j_gene: TRBJ2-1
abundance: -
v_gene: TRBV11-2
CDR3nt: TGTGCCAGCAGCTTAGGGCACTACAATGAGCAGTTCTTC
CDR3aa: CASSLGHYNEQFF

d_gene: -
j_gene: TRBJ2-7
abundance: -
v_gene: TRBV7-9
CDR3nt: TGTGCCAGCAGCCGGGGGACTTACGAGCAGTACTTC
CDR3aa: CASSRGTYEQYF

d_gene: -
j_gene: TRBJ2-7
abundance: -
v_gene: TRBV28
CDR3nt: TGTGCCAGCAGGACCGGAGGCGGGGAGTCCTACGAGCAGTACTTC
CDR3aa: CASRTGGGESYEQYF

d_gene: TRBD2
j_gene: TRBJ2-7
abundance: -
v_gene: TRBV27
CDR3nt: TGTGCCAGCACCCGGCTCCTTAGCGGGATTACCTACGAGCAGTACTTC
CDR3aa: CASTRLLSGITYEQYF

d_gene: -
j_gene: TRBJ2-4
abundance: -
v_gene: TRBV30
CDR3nt: TGTGCCTGGGGCCGGGGTAGGAACATTCAGTACTTC
CDR3aa: CAWGRGRNIQYF

d_gene: -
j_gene: TRBJ2-1
abundance: -
v_gene: TRBV6-4
CDR3nt: TGTGCCAGCAGCGCCCGGGAGAGCTCCTACAATGAGCAGTTCTTC
CDR3aa: CASSARESSYNEQFF

d_gene: TRBD1
j_gene: TRBJ1-1
abundance: -
v_gene: TRBV25-1
CDR3nt: TGTGCCAGCAGTGGAACCGGGACAGTGAACACTGAAGCTTTCTTT
CDR3aa: CASSGTGTVNTEAFF

d_gene: -
j_gene: TRBJ2-3
abundance: -
v_gene: TRBV7-3
CDR3nt: TGTGCCAGCAGCCGGGAACCCACAGATACGCAGTATTTT
CDR3aa: CASSREPTDTQYF

d_gene: TRBD1
j_gene: TRBJ2-5
abundance: -
v_gene: TRBV7-9
CDR3nt: TGTGCCAGCAGCGGGGACAGTCAAGAGACCCAGTACTTC
CDR3aa: CASSGDSQETQYF

d_gene: -
j_gene: TRBJ2-1
abundance: medium-sized
v_gene: TRBV3-1/TRBV3-2
CDR3nt: TGTGCCAGCAGCCAAGATGGAGGGATGAATGAGCAGTTCTTC
CDR3aa: CASSQDGGMNEQFF

d_gene: TRBD1
j_gene: TRBJ2-1
abundance: -
v_gene: TRBV3-1/TRBV3-2
CDR3nt: TGTGCCAGCAGCCTACGGGACAGGGGAGGCAATGAGCAGTTCTTC
CDR3aa: CASSLRDRGGNEQFF

d_gene: TRBD1
j_gene: TRBJ1-1
abundance: -
v_gene: TRBV30
CDR3nt: TGTGCCTGGAGTCGAGCGGACAGGGATTGGACTGAAGCTTTCTTT
CDR3aa: CAWSRADRDWTEAFF

d_gene: -
j_gene: TRBJ2-3
abundance: -
v_gene: TRBV28
CDR3nt: TGTGCCAGCAGTTTACAGAGCACAGATACGCAGTATTTT
CDR3aa: CASSLQSTDTQYF

d_gene: -
j_gene: TRBJ2-2
abundance: -
v_gene: TRBV7-8
CDR3nt: TGTGCCAGCAGCTCCGGAGTCTCTTATGGGCTGTTTTTT
CDR3aa: CASSSGVSYGLFF

d_gene: -
j_gene: TRBJ1-2
abundance: -
v_gene: TRBV10-3
CDR3nt: TGTGCCATCAGTGAGTCGGCGGGGCCCGGCTATGGCTACACCTTC
CDR3aa: CAISESAGPGYGYTF

d_gene: TRBD1
j_gene: TRBJ1-2
abundance: -
v_gene: TRBV24-1
CDR3nt: TGTGCCACCAGTGATGGACAGGGCTATGGCTACACCTTC
CDR3aa: CATSDGQGYGYTF

d_gene: TRBD1
j_gene: TRBJ1-1
abundance: -
v_gene: TRBV7-9
CDR3nt: TGTGCCAGCAGCAGACAGGGAGGAGCTTTCTTT
CDR3aa: CASSRQGGAFF

d_gene: -
j_gene: TRBJ1-4
abundance: -
v_gene: TRBV28
CDR3nt: TGTGCCAGCAACAGCAGACTAAATGAAAAACTGTTTTTT
CDR3aa: CASNSRLNEKLFF

d_gene: -
j_gene: TRBJ2-7
abundance: -
v_gene: TRBV13
CDR3nt: TGTGCCAGCAGCTTTGGGACTGGCTCCTACGAGCAGTACTTC
CDR3aa: CASSFGTGSYEQYF